This TCR beta chain was recorded in a study of CD8+ T cells in alopecia areata. Study context: Once tofacitinib had been taken for 6 to 18 months, 6 months off drug followed. Study-wide results and limits: Normal skin's resident alphabeta T cells are sequenced alongside lesional scalp T cells. Elevated clonality characterized lesional scalp relative to normal scalp, particularly in alopecia totalis/universalis.

In alopecia areata patients, both lesional scalp punch biopsies and peripheral blood were collected. The authors extracted RNA and reverse transcribed it into cDNA as the sequencing template. Assay used: immunoSEQ multiplex PCR; TCRdb lists only in-frame clones, some missing. The sample includes about 140,000 clones, 51% of them seen just once. In its sample, this clone was seen a few times. As yet, its antigen is unknown. The sequences come from CD4+ T cells sorted from blood, collected at week 0. The sequence was collected from a human donor with alopecia areata.

The CDR3: CASSRAGGPHEQYF. The CDR3 DNA follows: TGTGCCAGCAGTAGGGCGGGAGGGCCCCACGAGCAGTACTTC. The rearrangement joins TRBV25-1 to TRBJ2-7; TRBD2 agrees at 9 bases. Germline CDR1 reads MGHDK; CDR2 reads SYGVNS. The CDR3 has 14 amino acids. Trimming at V came to 5 bases and at J to 5 bases, leaving 7 bases not matched to a gene.